These 29 T cell receptor beta chains originate from one sample sequenced in a study of blood T cell repertoires in COVID-19. Using immunoSEQ multiplex PCR, the repertoire was profiled, and TCRdb retains in-frame clones only, with some absent. The top ten hold 4.5% to 5.5% of the sample, which has roughly 200,000 clones, around four fifths seen once. Source material: peripheral blood. The receptors originated from a woman aged 65 to 85 with active or convalescent COVID-19.

The chain recombines TRBV6-5 with TRBJ2-7; D is unresolved. CDR3 size: 14 residues. V lost 8 bases and J lost 3, with 17 bases in between. Per the germline V gene, CDR1 is MNHEY and CDR2 is SVGAGI. The CDR3 region is CASCLEAGDYEQYF. CDR3 coding DNA: TGTGCCAGCTGTCTCGAGGCCGGTGACTACGAGCAGTACTTC.

This chain connects TRBV5-6 to TRBJ1-6, with D uncertain. The CDR3 is 15 amino acids. The germline V and J ends were trimmed by 0 bases and 7 bases, with 11 bases remaining between them. Germline assignment: CDR1 SGHDT and CDR2 YYEEEE. The CDR3 DNA reads TGTGCCAGCAGCTTGGTACCAGGAACGAATTCACCCCTCCACTTT. This codes for CASSLVPGTNSPLHF.

This clone was counted a single time. The chain uses TRBV15 and TRBJ2-1, with 12 bases matching TRBD2. V lost 0 bases and J lost 4; bases outside the gene matches: 4. CDR1 and CDR2 (germline): LNHNV, YYDKDF (reference sequence). The length of the CDR3 is 17 residues. CDR3 coding DNA: TGTGCCACCAGCAGAGAGTCCGGACTAGCGGGATACAATGAGCAGTTCTTC. Its protein is CATSRESGLAGYNEQFF.

This chain connects TRBV18 to TRBJ2-7, with a possible D match to TRBD2 (7 bases). V dropped 3 bases and J dropped 2 bases, with 8 bases sitting between them. CDR1 KGHSH and CDR2 LQKENI come from the germline V gene. The CDR3 has 13 amino acids. The CDR3 DNA reads TGTGCCAGCTCACCCGGGGGGCCCTACGAGCAGTACTTC. Protein product: CASSPGGPYEQYF.

The chain combines TRBV25-1 with TRBJ2-5, with TRBD1 identical over 9 bases. V trimming: 0 bases; J trimming: 13 bases; junction bases outside the gene matches: 12. Germline CDR1 MGHDK, CDR2 SYGVNS. The CDR3 consists of 15 residues. The CDR3 region has the DNA TGTGCCAGCAGTGAATATAGTAGGGACAGGGCGGGGTGGTACTTC. It specifies CASSEYSRDRAGWYF.

The chain is built from TRBV24-1 and TRBJ1-1; TRBD1 is a possible D gene (6 bases). With 12 bases removed from V and 4 bases from J, the gap between germline ends came to 20 bases. Per germline, CDR1 KGHDR and CDR2 SFDVKD. The CDR3 is made up of 14 amino acids. The CDR3 nucleotides are TGTGCCCATCTTAAAGCGGGGGCGAGCACTGAAGCTTTCTTT. It encodes CAHLKAGASTEAFF.

This clone was observed a single time. This rearrangement joins TRBV4-1 to TRBJ2-7; the D gene is possibly TRBD2 (5 bases). Germline CDR1 reads MGHRA; CDR2 reads YSYEKL. Between the trimmed V and J ends, which lost 1 base and 0 bases, there was a span of 7 bases. The CDR3 length is 14 residues. The CDR3 sequence: CASSQAGNSYEQYF. CDR3 sequence (DNA): TGCGCCAGCAGCCAAGCCGGGAACTCCTACGAGCAGTACTTC.

This chain joins TRBV7-3 and TRBJ1-5; no clear D. CDR1 is SGHTA, CDR2 FQGTGA, per germline. Trimming removed 1 base from V and 4 bases from J, with 14 bases in between. The CDR3 has 16 residues. The CDR3 nucleotides are TGTGCCAGCAGCTTAAGCGGTAGGACTCCGAATCAGCCCCAGCATTTT. As protein: CASSLSGRTPNQPQHF. The full variable domain, in which reference TRBV7-3 and TRBJ1-5 provide the parts outside the CDR3, is GAGVSQTPSNKVTEKGKYVELRCDPISGHTALYWYRQSLGQGPEFLIYFQGTGAADDSGLPNDRFFAVRPEGSVSTLKIQRTERGDSAVYLCASSLSGRTPNQPQHFGDGTRLSIL.

This clone was seen only once. The chain is built from TRBV18 and TRBJ2-3; D gene unclear. The germline gives CDR1 KGHSH, CDR2 LQKENI. Trimming took off 1 base at V and 4 bases at J, with 3 bases between the two ends. The CDR3 runs 12 residues. CDR3: CASSPLADTQYF. CDR3 coding DNA: TGTGCCAGCTCACCACTAGCAGATACGCAGTATTTT.

This clone has a single count. The V call is TRBV19, the J call TRBJ1-1; 8 bases are shared with TRBD1. The V segment lost 1 base and the J segment 10 bases; nucleotides outside the gene matches: 11. Germline CDR1 and CDR2: LNHDA and SQIVND (reference sequence). The CDR3 extends over 15 amino acids. This CDR3 reads CASSIARGQAQGAFF. The DNA of the CDR3 is TGTGCCAGTAGTATAGCCCGGGGACAGGCGCAAGGAGCTTTCTTT.

The chain uses TRBV3-1 (or the pseudogene TRBV3-2) and TRBJ2-5, with D uncertain. Trimming removed 1 base from V and 3 bases from J, with 3 bases in between. Germline CDR1 LGHDT, CDR2 YNNKEL (reference sequence). CDR3 length equals 12 residues. The CDR3 sequence: CASSQVKETQYF. The DNA of the CDR3 is TGTGCCAGCAGCCAAGTAAAAGAGACCCAGTACTTC.

This chain joins TRBV3-1 (or the pseudogene TRBV3-2) and TRBJ2-1, with 15 bases matching TRBD2. The germline CDR1 and CDR2 sequences are LGHDT and YNNKEL (reference sequence). J was trimmed by 9 bases and V by 4 bases; bases with no gene match: 10. CDR3 length equals 17 residues. The CDR3 reads CASSRGTSGRTISEQFF. The CDR3 nucleotides are TGTGCCAGCAGCCGCGGGACTAGCGGGAGGACGATTAGTGAGCAGTTCTTC.

In DNA, the CDR3 is TGCGCCAGCAGCTTGGCTCGCCGACAGGGGCGCTACGAGCAGTACTTC. Translated, it gives CASSLARRQGRYEQYF. The V gene is TRBV5-1, the J gene TRBJ2-7; TRBD1 agrees at 8 bases. Germline V gene lookup returns CDR1 SGHRS and CDR2 YFSETQ. The V segment lost 0 bases and the J segment 3 bases; nucleotides outside the gene matches: 8. The CDR3 has 16 amino acids.

The chain has TRBV5-1 and TRBJ1-1, with 7 nucleotides matching TRBD1. Germline assignment: CDR1 SGHRS and CDR2 YFSETQ. This CDR3 comprises 15 residues. V shed 7 bases, J shed 0 bases, and the junction held 9 bases outside the gene matches. The CDR3: CASARQGGLNTEAFF. The CDR3 DNA follows: TGCGCCAGCGCAAGACAGGGAGGTTTGAACACTGAAGCTTTCTTT. The complete variable domain, with remaining parts taken from reference TRBV5-1 and TRBJ1-1, reads KAGVTQTPRYLIKTRGQQVTLSCSPISGHRSVSWYQQTPGQGLQFLFEYFSETQRNKGNFPGRFSGRQFSNSRSEMNVSTLELGDSALYLCASARQGGLNTEAFFGQGTRLTVV.

This clone was counted a few times. The chain uses TRBV5-1 and TRBJ2-5, with TRBD1 as a possible D gene (6 bases). CDR1 SGHRS and CDR2 YFSETQ come from the germline V gene. The CDR3 loop spans 14 amino acids. V was trimmed by 2 bases and J by 2 bases, leaving 10 bases between them. The CDR3 bases are TGCGCCAGCAGCTTTCAGGGGTCACAAGAGACCCAGTACTTC. It is translated as CASSFQGSQETQYF.

This sequence joins TRBV5-1 and TRBJ1-5, with D perhaps TRBD1 (6 bases). This CDR3 is 16 amino acids long. Trimming stripped 0 bases from V and 2 bases from J, with 12 bases between. Germline V gene sequence: CDR1 SGHRS, CDR2 YFSETQ. This CDR3 is CASSLGGGEGNQPQHF. The DNA of the CDR3 is TGCGCCAGCAGCTTGGGCGGGGGCGAGGGCAATCAGCCCCAGCATTTT. Based on the CDR3 plus reference TRBV5-1 and TRBJ1-5, the full variable domain is KAGVTQTPRYLIKTRGQQVTLSCSPISGHRSVSWYQQTPGQGLQFLFEYFSETQRNKGNFPGRFSGRQFSNSRSEMNVSTLELGDSALYLCASSLGGGEGNQPQHFGDGTRLSIL.

The gene calls are TRBV2 and TRBJ2-7; 9 nucleotides line up with TRBD2. Germline V lookup: CDR1 SNHLY, CDR2 FYNNEI. V lost 1 base to trimming and J lost 5 bases; unmatched junction nucleotides: 12. The CDR3 extends over 17 amino acids. The CDR3 DNA reads TGTGCCAGCAGTGAAGAGGGGCGGCGGGAGGGCCGGCACGAGCAGTACTTC. Its translation: CASSEEGRREGRHEQYF.

This rearrangement joins TRBV7-3 to TRBJ1-2; TRBD1 matches at 9 bases. The germline CDR1 and CDR2 sequences are SGHTA and FQGTGA. V shed 5 bases and J 6 bases; nucleotides not matched to a gene: 7. This CDR3 region has 14 residues. CDR3 DNA sequence: TGTGCCAGCAGCGCTAACAGGGGGCGTGATGGCTACACCTTC. Translation: CASSANRGRDGYTF.

This clone was counted a few times. The V gene is TRBV6-5, the J gene TRBJ2-2; TRBD1 aligns across 7 bases. V gave up 7 bases and J gave up 4 bases; unmatched junction bases: 6. CDR1 and CDR2 from the germline V gene are MNHEY and SVGAGI. The CDR3 extends over 14 amino acids. Written as DNA, the CDR3 is TGTGCCAGCAAAATACAGGGGCCCACCGGGGAGCTGTTTTTT. It specifies CASKIQGPTGELFF.

This chain joins TRBV29-1 and TRBJ2-3; D possibly corresponds to TRBD2 (6 bases). The V and J ends lost 3 bases and 1 base respectively, with 20 bases between them. The germline gives CDR1 SQVTM, CDR2 ANQGSEA. The CDR3 has 17 residues. CDR3 region: CSVEETSSTGGTDTQYF. The CDR3 DNA reads as TGCAGCGTTGAGGAGACCTCATCGACGGGAGGCACAGATACGCAGTATTTT.

The rearrangement links TRBV28 to TRBJ2-7; 9 nucleotides line up with TRBD1. Losses at the gene ends were 3 bases for V and 4 bases for J; bases not matched to a gene: 7. The CDR3 covers 15 residues. Per the germline V gene, CDR1 is MDHEN and CDR2 is SYDVKM. This CDR3 reads CASSFRGTGRYEQYF. DNA for the CDR3: TGTGCCAGCAGTTTTAGGGGGACAGGGCGATACGAGCAGTACTTC.

The chain recombines TRBV5-1 with TRBJ2-4; possible D gene TRBD1, 7 bases. Germline lookup yields CDR1 SGHRS and CDR2 YFSETQ. The CDR3 spans 16 residues. V gave up 4 bases and J gave up 0 bases, with 14 bases separating them. The CDR3 DNA sequence: TGCGCCAGCAGCCCCGGGCAGGGGGGAGCCAAAAACATTCAGTACTTC. Translation gives CASSPGQGGAKNIQYF.

This clone is a singleton in its sample. The rearrangement uses TRBV19 and TRBJ2-6, with D possibly TRBD1 on 6 matching bases. The germline V gene has CDR1 LNHDA and CDR2 SQIVND (reference sequence). V shed 5 bases and J shed 1 base, with 9 bases lying between them. The CDR3 sequence is 15 residues long. The CDR3 nucleotides are TGTGCCAGTAGTCATACAGGGTCTGGGGCCAACGTCCTGACTTTC. Translating gives CASSHTGSGANVLTF.

This chain links TRBV2 with TRBJ2-5; 9 bases map to TRBD1. The V and J ends lost 5 bases and 4 bases, in that order; junction bases with no gene match: 8. Germline V lookup: CDR1 SNHLY, CDR2 FYNNEI. The CDR3 loop spans 15 amino acids. The CDR3 spells CASSWDRAGRETQYF. DNA of the CDR3: TGTGCCAGCAGTTGGGACAGGGCGGGGAGAGAGACCCAGTACTTC.

The CDR3 spells CASGTRDSYYEQYF. The CDR3 coding sequence is TGTGCCAGTGGGACCCGGGACAGCTACTACGAGCAGTACTTC. The J gene is TRBJ2-7, the V gene TRBV6-5; 7 nucleotides agree with TRBD1. Trimming at V came to 9 bases and at J to 3 bases, leaving 11 bases not matched to a gene. The CDR3 is 14 amino acids. CDR1 and CDR2 (germline): MNHEY, SVGAGI.

V gene TRBV5-4 combines with J gene TRBJ2-1, with D perhaps matching TRBD2 (5 bases). V shed 4 bases and J shed 8 bases, with 16 bases lying between them. CDR1 SGHNT and CDR2 YYREEE come from the germline V gene (reference sequence). CDR3 length: 14 residues. CDR3 in amino acids: CASSNPSSSHEQFF. The CDR3 nucleotides are TGTGCCAGCAGCAATCCCTCTAGCTCCCATGAGCAGTTCTTC.

V gene TRBV5-1 combines with J gene TRBJ2-2; 9 bases agree with TRBD1. The CDR3 extends over 15 amino acids. After removal of 4 bases from V and 6 bases from J, the junction contained 7 bases not matched to a gene. Per the germline V gene, CDR1 is SGHRS and CDR2 is YFSETQ. Written as DNA, the CDR3 is TGCGCCAGCAGCCCGGACAGGGGTAGTTCCGGGGAGCTGTTTTTT. Encoded protein: CASSPDRGSSGELFF.

The rearrangement joins TRBV24-1 to TRBJ2-1; TRBD2 matches 11 bases. The ends lost 6 bases at V and 1 base at J; junction bases unmatched: 13. The CDR3 has 19 residues. Germline V gene sequence: CDR1 KGHDR, CDR2 SFDVKD. CDR3 coding DNA: TGTGCCACCAGTTCAAGAGGGTTCATAGCGGGAGGGTCCTACAATGAGCAGTTCTTC. Protein product: CATSSRGFIAGGSYNEQFF.

The chain has TRBV18 and TRBJ2-1, with 15 bases matching TRBD2. CDR3 length: 24 amino acids. Germline CDR1 reads KGHSH; CDR2 reads LQKENI. V lost 1 base and J lost 7; bases outside the gene matches: 26. DNA for the CDR3: TGTGCCAGCTCACCACGGAACCTCGAACTGACAGGACAAAGGACTAGCGGGAGGGGTAATGAGCAGTTCTTC. This codes for CASSPRNLELTGQRTSGRGNEQFF.